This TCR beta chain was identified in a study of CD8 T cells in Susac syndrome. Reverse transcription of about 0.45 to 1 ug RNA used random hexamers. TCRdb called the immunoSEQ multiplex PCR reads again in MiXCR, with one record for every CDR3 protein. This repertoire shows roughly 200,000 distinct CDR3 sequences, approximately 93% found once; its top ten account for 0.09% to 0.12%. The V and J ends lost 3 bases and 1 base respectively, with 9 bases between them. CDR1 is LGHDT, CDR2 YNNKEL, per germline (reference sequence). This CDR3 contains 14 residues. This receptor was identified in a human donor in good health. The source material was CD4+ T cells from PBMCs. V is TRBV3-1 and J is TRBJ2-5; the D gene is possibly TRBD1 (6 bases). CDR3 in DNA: TGTGCCAGCAGCCACGGACAGTCCCAAGAGACCCAGTACTTC. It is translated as CASSHGQSQETQYF.